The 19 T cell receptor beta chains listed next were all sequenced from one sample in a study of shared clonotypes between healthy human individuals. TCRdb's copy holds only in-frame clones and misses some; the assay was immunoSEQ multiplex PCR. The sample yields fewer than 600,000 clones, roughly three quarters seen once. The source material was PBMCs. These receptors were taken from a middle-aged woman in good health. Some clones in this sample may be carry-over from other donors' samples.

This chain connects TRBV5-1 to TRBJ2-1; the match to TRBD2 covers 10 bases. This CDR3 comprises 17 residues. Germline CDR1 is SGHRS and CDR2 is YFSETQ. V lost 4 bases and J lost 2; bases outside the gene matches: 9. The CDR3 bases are TGCGCCAGCAGCCCAATGACTAGCGGGCGACCCTACAATGAGCAGTTCTTC. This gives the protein CASSPMTSGRPYNEQFF. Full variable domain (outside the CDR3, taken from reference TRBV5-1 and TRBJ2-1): KAGVTQTPRYLIKTRGQQVTLSCSPISGHRSVSWYQQTPGQGLQFLFEYFSETQRNKGNFPGRFSGRQFSNSRSEMNVSTLELGDSALYLCASSPMTSGRPYNEQFFGPGTRLTVL.

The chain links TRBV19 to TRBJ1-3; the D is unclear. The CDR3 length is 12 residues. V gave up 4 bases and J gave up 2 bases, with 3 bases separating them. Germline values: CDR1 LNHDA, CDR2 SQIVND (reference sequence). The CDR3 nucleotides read TGTGCCAGTAGTACCGCTGGAAACACCATATATTTT. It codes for CASSTAGNTIYF.

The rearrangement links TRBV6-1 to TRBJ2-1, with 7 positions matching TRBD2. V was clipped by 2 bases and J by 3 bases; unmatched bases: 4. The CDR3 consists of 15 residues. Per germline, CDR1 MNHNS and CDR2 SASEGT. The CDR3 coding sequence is TGTGCCAGCAGTGAACGGCGGGGGAACTACAATGAGCAGTTCTTC. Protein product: CASSERRGNYNEQFF.

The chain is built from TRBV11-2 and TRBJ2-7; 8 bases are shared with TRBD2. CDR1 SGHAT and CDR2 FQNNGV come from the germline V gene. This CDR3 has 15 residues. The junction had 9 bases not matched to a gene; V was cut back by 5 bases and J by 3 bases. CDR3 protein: CASSNRGSGGYEQYF. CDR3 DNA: TGTGCCAGCAGCAACCGGGGCAGCGGGGGCTACGAGCAGTACTTC.

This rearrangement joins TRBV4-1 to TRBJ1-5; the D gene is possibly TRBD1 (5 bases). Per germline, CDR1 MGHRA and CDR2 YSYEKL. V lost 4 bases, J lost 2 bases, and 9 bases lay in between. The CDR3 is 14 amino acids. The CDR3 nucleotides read TGCGCCAGCAGCCGGGACCTGGGCAATCAGCCCCAGCATTTT. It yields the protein CASSRDLGNQPQHF.

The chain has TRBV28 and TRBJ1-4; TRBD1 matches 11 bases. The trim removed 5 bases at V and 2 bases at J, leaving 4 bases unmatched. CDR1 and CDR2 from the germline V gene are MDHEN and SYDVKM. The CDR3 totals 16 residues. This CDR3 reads CASSKWDRGTNEKLFF. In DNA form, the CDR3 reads TGTGCCAGCAGTAAGTGGGACAGGGGGACTAATGAAAAACTGTTTTTT.

Written as DNA, the CDR3 is TGTGCCAGCAGCTATGGCTCGAGGGGAAGGACTGAAGCTTTCTTT. Its protein product is CASSYGSRGRTEAFF. This chain connects TRBV7-2 to TRBJ1-1; weak D call: TRBD1 (5 bases). This CDR3 spans 15 amino acids. Germline CDR1 SGHTA, CDR2 FQGNSA. Trimming pared 4 bases from V and 5 bases from J, leaving 17 bases between.

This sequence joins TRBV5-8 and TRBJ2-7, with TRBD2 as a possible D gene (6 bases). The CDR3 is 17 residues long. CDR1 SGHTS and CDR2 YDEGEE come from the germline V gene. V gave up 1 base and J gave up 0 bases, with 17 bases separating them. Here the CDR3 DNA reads TGTGCCAGCAGCTTGCCTTCCCCGGGAGCGCCCTCCTACGAGCAGTACTTC. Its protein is CASSLPSPGAPSYEQYF.

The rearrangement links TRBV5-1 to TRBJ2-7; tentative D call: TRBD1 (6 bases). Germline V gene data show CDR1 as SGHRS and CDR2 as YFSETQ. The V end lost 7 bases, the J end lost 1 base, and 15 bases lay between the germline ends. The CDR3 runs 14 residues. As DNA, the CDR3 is TGCGCCAGCTCCCCGGACAGAAATTCCTACGAGCAGTACTTC. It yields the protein CASSPDRNSYEQYF.

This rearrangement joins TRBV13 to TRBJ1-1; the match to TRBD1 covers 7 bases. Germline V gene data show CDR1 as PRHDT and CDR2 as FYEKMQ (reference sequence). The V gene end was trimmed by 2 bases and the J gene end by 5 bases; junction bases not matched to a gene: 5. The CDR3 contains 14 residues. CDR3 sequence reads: CASSLQGVRTEAFF. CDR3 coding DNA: TGTGCCAGCAGCTTACAGGGGGTGAGGACTGAAGCTTTCTTT.

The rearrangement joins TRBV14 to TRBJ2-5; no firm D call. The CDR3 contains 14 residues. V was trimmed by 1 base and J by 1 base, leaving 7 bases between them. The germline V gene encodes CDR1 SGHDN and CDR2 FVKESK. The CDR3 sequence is CASSQGYIQETQYF. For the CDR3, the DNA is TGTGCCAGCAGCCAAGGGTACATCCAAGAGACCCAGTACTTC.

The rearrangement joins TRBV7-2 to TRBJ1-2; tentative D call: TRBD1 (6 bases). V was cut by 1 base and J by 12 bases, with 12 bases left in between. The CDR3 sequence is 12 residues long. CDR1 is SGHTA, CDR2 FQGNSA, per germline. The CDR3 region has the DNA TGTGCCAGCAGCTTAGTTACAGGGACCCACACCTTC. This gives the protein CASSLVTGTHTF. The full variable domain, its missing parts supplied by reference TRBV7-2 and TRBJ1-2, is GAGVSQSPSNKVTEKGKDVELRCDPISGHTALYWYRQSLGQGLEFLIYFQGNSAPDKSGLPSDRFSAERTGGSVSTLTIQRTQQEDSAVYLCASSLVTGTHTFGSGTRLTVV.

The CDR3 region is CASSQGQNQPQHF. Here the CDR3 DNA reads TGCGCCAGCAGCCAAGGGCAGAATCAGCCCCAGCATTTT. This chain uses TRBV4-3 with TRBJ1-5; no reliable D call. Germline V gene data show CDR1 as LGHNA and CDR2 as YSLEER. The V end lost 1 base, the J end lost 4 bases, and 5 bases lay between the germline ends. The CDR3 is made up of 13 amino acids.

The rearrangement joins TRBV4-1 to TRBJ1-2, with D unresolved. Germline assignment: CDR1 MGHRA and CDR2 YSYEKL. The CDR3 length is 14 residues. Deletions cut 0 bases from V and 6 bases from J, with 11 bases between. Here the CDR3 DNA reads TGCGCCAGCAGCCAAGATGGGCATTTCGATGGCTACACCTTC. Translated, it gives CASSQDGHFDGYTF.

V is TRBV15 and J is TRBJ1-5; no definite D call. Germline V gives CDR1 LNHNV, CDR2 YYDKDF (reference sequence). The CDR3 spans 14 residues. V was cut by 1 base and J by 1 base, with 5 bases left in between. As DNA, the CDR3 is TGTGCCACCAGCAGAGTGGTAAGCAATCAGCCCCAGCATTTT. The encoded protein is CATSRVVSNQPQHF.

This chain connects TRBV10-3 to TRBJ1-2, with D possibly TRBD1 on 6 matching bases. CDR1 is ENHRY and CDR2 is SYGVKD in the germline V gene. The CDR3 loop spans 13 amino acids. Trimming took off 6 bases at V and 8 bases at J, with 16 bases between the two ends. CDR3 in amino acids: CAISEDRPGGYTF. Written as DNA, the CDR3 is TGTGCCATCAGCGAAGACAGGCCCGGGGGCTACACCTTC.

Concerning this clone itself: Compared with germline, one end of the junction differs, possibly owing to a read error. CDR3 protein: CANSSQTTGGFDQPQHF. CDR3 in DNA: TGTGCCAACAGTTCCCAAACGACAGGGGGCTTCGATCAGCCCCAGCATTTT. The rearrangement uses TRBV27 and TRBJ1-5, with 10 bases that match TRBD1. The length of the CDR3 is 17 residues. Germline CDR1 is MNHEY and CDR2 is SMNVEV (reference sequence).

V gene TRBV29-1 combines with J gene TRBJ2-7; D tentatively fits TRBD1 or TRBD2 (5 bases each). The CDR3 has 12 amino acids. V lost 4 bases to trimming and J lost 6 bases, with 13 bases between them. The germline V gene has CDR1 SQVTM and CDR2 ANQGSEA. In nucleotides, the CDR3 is TGCAGCGTTGGGGTGGGGGATGGCGAGCAGTACTTC. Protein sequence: CSVGVGDGEQYF.

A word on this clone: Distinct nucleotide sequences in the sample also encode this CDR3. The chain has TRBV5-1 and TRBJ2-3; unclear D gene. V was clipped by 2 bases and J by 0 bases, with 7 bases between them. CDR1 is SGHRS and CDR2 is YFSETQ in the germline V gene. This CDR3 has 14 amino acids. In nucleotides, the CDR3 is TGCGCCAGCAGCTTTTCCGGGAGCACAGATACGCAGTATTTT. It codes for CASSFSGSTDTQYF.